Following are 9 T cell receptor beta chains from one sample sequenced in a study of blood T cell repertoires in COVID-19. TCRdb keeps only in-frame clones here, not all; method: immunoSEQ multiplex PCR. In the table there are about 300,000 clones, approximately 91% of which are singletons. Sequenced: PBMCs or T cells enriched from blood (not recorded which). These receptors were taken from a man aged 55-75 years who had recovered from COVID-19.

With regard to this clone: Other nucleotide sequences in the sample specify the same CDR3. The gene calls are TRBV5-5 and TRBJ1-1; D might be TRBD1 (6 bases). Trimming removed 2 bases from V and 1 base from J, with 6 bases in between. The CDR3 covers 13 residues. Germline values: CDR1 SGHKS, CDR2 YYEKEE (reference sequence). The CDR3 region has the DNA TGTGCCAGCAGCTTACAGGGGAACACTGAAGCTTTCTTT. Residues: CASSLQGNTEAFF.

This chain uses TRBV28 with TRBJ1-3; D uncertain. There are 15 residues in the CDR3. Germline V CDR1 and CDR2: MDHEN, SYDVKM. The V gene lost 6 bases and the J gene lost 4 bases, with 16 bases spanning the gap. The CDR3 nucleotides are TGTGCCAGCAGCAAAGACGGAGGGTTCGGAAACACCATATATTTT. It is translated as CASSKDGGFGNTIYF. The full variable domain, completed using reference TRBV28 and TRBJ1-3, is DVKVTQSSRYLVKRTGEKVFLECVQDMDHENMFWYRQDPGLGLRLIYFSYDVKMKEKGDIPEGYSVSREKKERFSLILESASTNQTSMYLCASSKDGGFGNTIYFGEGSWLTVV.

The chain carries TRBV9 and TRBJ1-1; possible D gene TRBD1, 5 bases. This CDR3 has 14 amino acids. Germline CDR1 and CDR2: SGDLS and YYNGEE. V lost 0 bases to trimming and J lost 8 bases, with 14 bases between them. CDR3 region: CASSVGEGLREAFF. The CDR3 DNA follows: TGTGCCAGCAGCGTAGGGGAGGGGCTCCGGGAAGCTTTCTTT.

The genes are TRBV18 and TRBJ1-4, with TRBD1 identical over 7 bases. From germline, CDR1 is KGHSH and CDR2 LQKENI. V lost 5 bases to trimming and J lost 4 bases; unmatched junction nucleotides: 10. The CDR3 is 16 residues long. In DNA form, the CDR3 reads TGTGCCAGCTCATCCCGTAGACAGGGTTATAATGAAAAACTGTTTTTT. This encodes CASSSRRQGYNEKLFF. Supplemented by reference TRBV18 and TRBJ1-4, the full variable domain reads NAGVMQNPRHLVRRRGQEARLRCSPMKGHSHVYWYRQLPEEGLKFMVYLQKENIIDESGMPKERFSAEFPKEGPSILRIQQVVRGDSAAYFCASSSRRQGYNEKLFFGSGTQLSVL.

This clone was seen just once. The chain couples TRBV28 to TRBJ2-2; D is possibly TRBD1 (5 bases). Trimming took 7 bases from V and 5 from J, leaving 14 bases between them. This CDR3 has 14 amino acids. Germline V gives CDR1 MDHEN, CDR2 SYDVKM. The CDR3 here is CASIFYPGTGELFF. The CDR3, as DNA: TGTGCCAGCATCTTTTACCCAGGGACCGGGGAGCTGTTTTTT.

The V and J genes are TRBV5-1 and TRBJ2-3; D is undetermined. From germline, CDR1 is SGHRS and CDR2 YFSETQ. V shed 3 bases and J shed 3 bases, with 11 bases lying between them. The CDR3 sequence is 14 residues long. CDR3 DNA sequence: TGCGCCAGCAGCTCGGCCTGGGCGACAGATACGCAGTATTTT. It yields the protein CASSSAWATDTQYF.

The chain employs TRBV28 and TRBJ1-5; 7 bases are shared with TRBD1. The V gene end was trimmed by 7 bases and the J gene end by 2 bases; junction bases not matched to a gene: 17. The CDR3 runs to 18 residues. CDR1 and CDR2 from the germline V gene are MDHEN and SYDVKM. CDR3 amino acids: CASTPTLGGAEGNQPQHF. The CDR3 DNA follows: TGTGCCAGCACCCCGACGCTAGGGGGCGCGGAGGGCAATCAGCCCCAGCATTTT. The variable domain in full, completed from reference TRBV28 and TRBJ1-5, reads DVKVTQSSRYLVKRTGEKVFLECVQDMDHENMFWYRQDPGLGLRLIYFSYDVKMKEKGDIPEGYSVSREKKERFSLILESASTNQTSMYLCASTPTLGGAEGNQPQHFGDGTRLSIL.

The chain carries TRBV7-9 and TRBJ2-1; the match to TRBD1 covers 9 bases. CDR1 SEHNR and CDR2 FQNEAQ come from the germline V gene (reference sequence). This CDR3 is built from 15 residues. J lost 6 bases, V lost 1 base, and 4 bases had no gene match. CDR3 amino acids: CASSLDGTGSNEQFF. For the CDR3, the DNA is TGTGCCAGCAGCTTAGACGGGACAGGGTCCAATGAGCAGTTCTTC. Filled out from reference TRBV7-9 and TRBJ2-1, the complete variable domain reads DTGVSQNPRHKITKRGQNVTFRCDPISEHNRLYWYRQTLGQGPEFLTYFQNEAQLEKSRLLSDRFSAERPKGSFSTLEIQRTEQGDSAMYLCASSLDGTGSNEQFFGPGTRLTVL.

The chain employs TRBV7-2 and TRBJ2-2; no firm D call. V was clipped by 1 base and J by 0 bases, with 12 bases between them. The CDR3 has 17 residues. CDR1 is SGHTA and CDR2 is FQGNSA in the germline V gene. The CDR3 loop is CASSLEPRAANTGELFF. CDR3 DNA: TGTGCCAGCAGCTTAGAGCCGAGAGCCGCGAACACCGGGGAGCTGTTTTTT.